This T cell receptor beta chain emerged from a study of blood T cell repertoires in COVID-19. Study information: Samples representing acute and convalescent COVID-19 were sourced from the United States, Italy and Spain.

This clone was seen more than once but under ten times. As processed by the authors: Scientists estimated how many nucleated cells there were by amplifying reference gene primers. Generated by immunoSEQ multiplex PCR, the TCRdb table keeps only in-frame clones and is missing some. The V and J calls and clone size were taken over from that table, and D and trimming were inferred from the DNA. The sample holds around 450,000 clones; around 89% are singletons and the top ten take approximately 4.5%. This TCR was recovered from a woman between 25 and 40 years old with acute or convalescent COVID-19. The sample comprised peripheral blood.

The CDR3 DNA sequence: TGTGCCAGCAGACCCGGACAGCCTAATTCACCCCTCCACTTT. It codes for CASRPGQPNSPLHF. The chain has TRBV28 and TRBJ1-6; a possible D gene is TRBD1 (6 bases). Germline CDR1 MDHEN, CDR2 SYDVKM. V lost 6 bases and J lost 6, with 12 bases in between. The CDR3 loop spans 14 amino acids.